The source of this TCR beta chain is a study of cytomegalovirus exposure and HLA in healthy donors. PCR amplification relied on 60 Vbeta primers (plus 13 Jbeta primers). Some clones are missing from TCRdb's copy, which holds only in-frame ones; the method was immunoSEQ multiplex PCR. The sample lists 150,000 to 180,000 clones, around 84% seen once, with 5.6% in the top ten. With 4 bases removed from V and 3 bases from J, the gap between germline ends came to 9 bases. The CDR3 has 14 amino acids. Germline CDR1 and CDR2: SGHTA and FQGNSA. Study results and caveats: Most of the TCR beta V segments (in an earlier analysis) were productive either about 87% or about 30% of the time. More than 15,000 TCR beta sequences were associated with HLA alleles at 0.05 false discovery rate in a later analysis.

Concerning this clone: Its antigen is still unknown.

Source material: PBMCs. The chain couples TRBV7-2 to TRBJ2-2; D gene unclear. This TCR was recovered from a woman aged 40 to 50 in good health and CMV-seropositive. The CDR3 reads CASSSNFYTGELFF. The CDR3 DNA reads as TGTGCCAGCAGCTCCAACTTCTACACCGGGGAGCTGTTTTTT.